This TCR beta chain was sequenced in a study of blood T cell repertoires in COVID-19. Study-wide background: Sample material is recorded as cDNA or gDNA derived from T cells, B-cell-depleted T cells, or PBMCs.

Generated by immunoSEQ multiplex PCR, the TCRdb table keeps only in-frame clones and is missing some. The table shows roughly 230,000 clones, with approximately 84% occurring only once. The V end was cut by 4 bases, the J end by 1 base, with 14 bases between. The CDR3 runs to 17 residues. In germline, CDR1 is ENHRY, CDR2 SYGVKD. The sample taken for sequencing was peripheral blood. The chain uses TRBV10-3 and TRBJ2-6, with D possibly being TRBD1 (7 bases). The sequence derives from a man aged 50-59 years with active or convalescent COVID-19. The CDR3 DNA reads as TGTGCCATCAGTGTCGGGTCAGGGGGGTCTGGGGCCAACGTCCTGACTTTC. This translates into CAISVGSGGSGANVLTF.